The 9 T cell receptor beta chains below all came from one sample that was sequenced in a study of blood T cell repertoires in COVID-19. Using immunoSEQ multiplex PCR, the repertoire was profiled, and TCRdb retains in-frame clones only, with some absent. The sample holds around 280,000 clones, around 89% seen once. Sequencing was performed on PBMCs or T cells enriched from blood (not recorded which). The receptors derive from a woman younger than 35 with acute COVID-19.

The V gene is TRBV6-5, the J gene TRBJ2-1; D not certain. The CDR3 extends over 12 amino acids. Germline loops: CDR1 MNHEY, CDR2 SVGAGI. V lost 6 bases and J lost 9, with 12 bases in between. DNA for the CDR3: TGTGCCAGCAGATCTATGACGGGTGAGCAGTTCTTC. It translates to CASRSMTGEQFF.

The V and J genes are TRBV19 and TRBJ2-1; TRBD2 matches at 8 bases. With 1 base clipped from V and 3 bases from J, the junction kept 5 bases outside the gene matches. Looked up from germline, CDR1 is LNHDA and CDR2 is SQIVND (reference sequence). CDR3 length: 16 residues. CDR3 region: CASSIVGLAGYNEQFF. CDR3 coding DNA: TGTGCCAGTAGTATAGTAGGTCTAGCGGGCTACAATGAGCAGTTCTTC.

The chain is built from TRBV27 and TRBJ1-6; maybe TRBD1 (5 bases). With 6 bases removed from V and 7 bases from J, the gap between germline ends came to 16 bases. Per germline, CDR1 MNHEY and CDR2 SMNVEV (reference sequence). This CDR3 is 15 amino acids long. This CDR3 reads CASSQDRQFNSPLHF. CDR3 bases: TGTGCCAGCAGCCAAGACCGACAGTTCAATTCACCCCTCCACTTT.

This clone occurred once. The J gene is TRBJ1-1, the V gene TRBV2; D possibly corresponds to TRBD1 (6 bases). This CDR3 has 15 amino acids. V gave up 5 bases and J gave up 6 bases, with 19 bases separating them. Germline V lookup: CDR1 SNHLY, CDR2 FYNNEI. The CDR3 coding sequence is TGTGCCAGCAGTCAAATCCGGCAGGGGAGAGCTGAAGCTTTCTTT. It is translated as CASSQIRQGRAEAFF.

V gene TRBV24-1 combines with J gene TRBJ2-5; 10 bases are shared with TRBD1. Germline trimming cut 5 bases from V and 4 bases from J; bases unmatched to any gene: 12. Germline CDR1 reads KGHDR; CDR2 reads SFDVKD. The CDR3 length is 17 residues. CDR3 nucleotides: TGTGCCACCAGTGTGGGGCCGGGACAGGGGTACCCAGAGACCCAGTACTTC. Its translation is CATSVGPGQGYPETQYF.

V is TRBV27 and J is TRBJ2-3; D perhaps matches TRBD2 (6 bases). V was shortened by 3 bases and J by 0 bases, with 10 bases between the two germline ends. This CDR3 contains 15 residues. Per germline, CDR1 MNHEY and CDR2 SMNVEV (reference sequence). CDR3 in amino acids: CASSLRDVSTDTQYF. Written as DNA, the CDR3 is TGTGCCAGCAGTTTGCGGGATGTTAGCACAGATACGCAGTATTTT.

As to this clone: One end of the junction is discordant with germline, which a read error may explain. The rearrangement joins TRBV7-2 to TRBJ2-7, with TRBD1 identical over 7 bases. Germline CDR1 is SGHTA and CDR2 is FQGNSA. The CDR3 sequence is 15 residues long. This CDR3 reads CASSFHYRGSYGQYF. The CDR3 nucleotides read TGTGCCAGCAGCTTCCATTACAGGGGCTCCTACGGGCAGTACTTC.

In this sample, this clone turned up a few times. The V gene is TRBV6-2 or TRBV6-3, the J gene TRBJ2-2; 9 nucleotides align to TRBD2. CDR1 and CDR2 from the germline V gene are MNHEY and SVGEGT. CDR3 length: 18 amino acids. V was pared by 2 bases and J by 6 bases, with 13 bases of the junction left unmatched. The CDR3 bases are TGTGCCAGCAGTTACCCTCGGAGGGGGCTAGCGGGACCCGGGGAGCTGTTTTTT. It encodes CASSYPRRGLAGPGELFF.

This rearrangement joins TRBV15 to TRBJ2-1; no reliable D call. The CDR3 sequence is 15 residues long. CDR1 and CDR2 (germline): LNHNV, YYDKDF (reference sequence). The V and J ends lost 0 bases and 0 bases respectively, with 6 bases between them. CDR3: CATSRDASSYNEQFF. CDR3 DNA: TGTGCCACCAGCAGAGACGCGAGCTCCTACAATGAGCAGTTCTTC. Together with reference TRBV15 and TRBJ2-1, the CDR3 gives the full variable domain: DAMVIQNPRYQVTQFGKPVTLSCSQTLNHNVMYWYQQKSSQAPKLLFHYYDKDFNNEADTPDNFQSRRPNTSFCFLDIRSPGLGDTAMYLCATSRDASSYNEQFFGPGTRLTVL.